This TCR beta chain stems from a study of OX40 agonist ivuxolimab in advanced cancers. Across the whole study: Six ivuxolimab dose levels, 0.01 to 10 mg/kg, were given intravenously every 2 weeks. Enrollees could have had prior anti-PD-1, anti-PD-L1 or anti-CTLA-4 therapy, which about 40% had received.

Note on this clone: Its antigen is not identified.

Measured with immunoSEQ multiplex PCR; TCRdb has only the in-frame clones, and not every one. Of approximately 60,000 clones listed, around four fifths were seen once; the top ten hold 2.8%. Study-wide findings and caveats: At 0.1 to 3.0 mg/kg, CD4+ and CD8+ blood T cells expanded clonally by week 6. Expanded clones were, on average, more numerous in CD8+ T cells than in CD4+.

V lost 7 bases, J lost 8 bases, and 17 bases lay in between. CDR1 is LNHDA, CDR2 SQIVND, per germline (reference sequence). The CDR3 is 13 residues long. The sample here was CD4+ or CD8+ T cells sorted from blood, taken in a trial of the OX40 agonist ivuxolimab. V is TRBV19 and J is TRBJ1-2; maybe TRBD1 (5 bases). This TCR came from an adult with an advanced solid tumor such as melanoma, head and neck, liver or kidney cancer. CDR3 in amino acids: CASKSGTYFGYTF. CDR3 in DNA: TGTGCCAGTAAATCCGGGACCTATTTCGGCTACACCTTC.